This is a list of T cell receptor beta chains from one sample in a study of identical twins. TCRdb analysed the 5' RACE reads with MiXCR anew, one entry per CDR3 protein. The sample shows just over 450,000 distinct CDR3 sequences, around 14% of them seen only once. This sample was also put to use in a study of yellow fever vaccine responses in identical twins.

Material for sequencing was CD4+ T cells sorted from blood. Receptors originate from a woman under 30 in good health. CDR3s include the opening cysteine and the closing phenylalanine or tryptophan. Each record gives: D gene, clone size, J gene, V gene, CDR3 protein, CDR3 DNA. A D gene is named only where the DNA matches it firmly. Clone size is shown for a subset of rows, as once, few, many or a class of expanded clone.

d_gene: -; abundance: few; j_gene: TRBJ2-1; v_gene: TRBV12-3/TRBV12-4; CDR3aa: CASSFPGFGTYNEQFF; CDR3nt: TGTGCCAGCAGTTTCCCGGGATTCGGGACCTACAATGAGCAGTTCTTC
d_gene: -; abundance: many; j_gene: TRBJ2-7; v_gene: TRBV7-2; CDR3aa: CASSRQVTYEQYF; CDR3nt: TGTGCCAGCAGCAGACAGGTTACCTACGAGCAGTACTTC
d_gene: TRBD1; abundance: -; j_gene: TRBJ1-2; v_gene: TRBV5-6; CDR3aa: CASRAQGGGYGYTF; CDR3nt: TGTGCCAGCAGGGCACAGGGGGGGGGGTATGGCTACACCTTC
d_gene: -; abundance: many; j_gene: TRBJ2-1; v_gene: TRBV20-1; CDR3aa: CSASFHLSHEQFF; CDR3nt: TGCAGTGCTAGTTTCCACCTTAGCCATGAGCAGTTCTTC
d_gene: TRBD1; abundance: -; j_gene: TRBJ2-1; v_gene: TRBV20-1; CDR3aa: CSAQGQGFYNEQFF; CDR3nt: TGCAGTGCTCAGGGACAGGGATTCTACAATGAGCAGTTCTTC
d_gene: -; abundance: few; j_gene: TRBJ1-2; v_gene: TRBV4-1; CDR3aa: CASSRLEGANYGYTF; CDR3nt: TGCGCCAGCAGCCGCCTAGAGGGAGCTAACTATGGCTACACCTTC
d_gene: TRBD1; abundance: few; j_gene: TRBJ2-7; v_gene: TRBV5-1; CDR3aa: CASSLEGAGGDEQYF; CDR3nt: TGCGCCAGCAGCTTGGAGGGGGCAGGGGGCGACGAGCAGTACTTC
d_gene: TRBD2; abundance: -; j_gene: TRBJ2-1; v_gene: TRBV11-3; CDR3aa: CASSLGQLAGDRDEQFF; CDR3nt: TGTGCCAGCAGCTTAGGCCAACTAGCGGGAGACCGCGATGAGCAGTTCTTC
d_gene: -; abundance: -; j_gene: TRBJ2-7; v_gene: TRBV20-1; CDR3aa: CSARDTKSGSYEQYF; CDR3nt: TGCAGTGCTAGAGATACTAAATCAGGTTCCTACGAGCAGTACTTC
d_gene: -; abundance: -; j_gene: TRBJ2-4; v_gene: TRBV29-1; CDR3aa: CSVARGEDIQYF; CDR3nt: TGCAGCGTAGCGCGAGGGGAAGACATTCAGTACTTC
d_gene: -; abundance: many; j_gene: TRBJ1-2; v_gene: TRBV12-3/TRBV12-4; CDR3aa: CASSYSRIPNYGYTF; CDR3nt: TGTGCCAGCAGTTACTCCAGGATTCCTAACTATGGCTACACCTTC
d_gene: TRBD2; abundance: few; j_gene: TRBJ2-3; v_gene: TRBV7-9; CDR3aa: CASSLVTSGFSTDTQYF; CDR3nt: TGTGCCAGCAGCTTGGTGACTAGCGGGTTTAGCACAGATACGCAGTATTTT
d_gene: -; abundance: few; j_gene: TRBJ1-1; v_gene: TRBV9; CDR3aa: CASSPGTWNTEAFF; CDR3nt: TGTGCCAGCAGCCCCGGAACTTGGAACACTGAAGCTTTCTTT
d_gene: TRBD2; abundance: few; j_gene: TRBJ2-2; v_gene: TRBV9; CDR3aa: CASSRDYRTGELFF; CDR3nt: TGTGCCAGCAGCCGGGACTATCGCACCGGGGAGCTGTTTTTT
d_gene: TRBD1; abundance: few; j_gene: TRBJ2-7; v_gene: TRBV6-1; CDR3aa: CASREDRAGAYEQYF; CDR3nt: TGTGCCAGCAGAGAAGACAGGGCTGGGGCCTACGAGCAGTACTTC
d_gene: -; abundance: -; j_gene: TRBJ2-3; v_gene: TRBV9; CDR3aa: CASSVGGFSTDTQYF; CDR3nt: TGTGCCAGCAGCGTAGGCGGATTCAGCACAGATACGCAGTATTTT
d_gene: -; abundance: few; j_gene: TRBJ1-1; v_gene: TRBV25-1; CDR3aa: CASSETGEAFF; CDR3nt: TGTGCCAGCAGTGAAACAGGGGAAGCTTTCTTT
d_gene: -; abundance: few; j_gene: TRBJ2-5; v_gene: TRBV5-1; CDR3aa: CASSSMVGEYF; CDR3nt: TGCGCCAGCAGCTCAATGGTTGGGGAGTACTTC
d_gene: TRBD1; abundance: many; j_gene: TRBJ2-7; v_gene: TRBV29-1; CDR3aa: CSVRDRHYEQYF; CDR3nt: TGCAGCGTTAGGGACAGACACTACGAGCAGTACTTC
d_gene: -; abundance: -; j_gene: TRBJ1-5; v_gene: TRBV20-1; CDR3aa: CSARPGGAYNQPQHF; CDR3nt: TGCAGTGCGAGGCCCGGGGGCGCTTACAATCAGCCCCAGCATTTT
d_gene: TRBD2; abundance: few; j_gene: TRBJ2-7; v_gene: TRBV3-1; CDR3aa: CASSHKRRTSNEQYF; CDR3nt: TGTGCCAGCAGCCACAAGAGGCGGACTAGCAACGAGCAGTACTTC
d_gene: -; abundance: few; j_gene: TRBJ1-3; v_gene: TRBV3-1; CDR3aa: CASSPGGGNTIYF; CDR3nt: TGTGCCAGCAGCCCGGGAGGTGGAAACACCATATATTTT
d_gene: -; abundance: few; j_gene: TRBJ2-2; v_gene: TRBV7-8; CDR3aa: CASSLARMGGGELFF; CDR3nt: TGTGCCAGCAGCTTAGCCCGAATGGGAGGCGGGGAGCTGTTTTTT
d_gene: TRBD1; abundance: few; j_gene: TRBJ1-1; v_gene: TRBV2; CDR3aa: CASNPGQTMNTEAFF; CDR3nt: TGTGCCAGCAATCCGGGACAGACCATGAACACTGAAGCTTTCTTT
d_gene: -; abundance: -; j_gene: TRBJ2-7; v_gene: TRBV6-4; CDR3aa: CASSGSSPGLEQYF; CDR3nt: TGTGCCAGCAGTGGGTCTAGTCCCGGTTTAGAGCAGTACTTC
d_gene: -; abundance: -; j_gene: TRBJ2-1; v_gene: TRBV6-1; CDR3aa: CASSLLAASSYNEQFF; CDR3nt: TGTGCCAGCAGTCTCTTAGCGGCGAGCTCCTACAATGAGCAGTTCTTC
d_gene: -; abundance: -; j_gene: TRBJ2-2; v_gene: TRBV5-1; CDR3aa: CASSRTSNPFTGELFF; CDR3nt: TGCGCCAGCAGCAGGACTTCTAACCCGTTTACCGGGGAGCTGTTTTTT
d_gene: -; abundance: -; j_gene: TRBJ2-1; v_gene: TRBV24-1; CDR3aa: CTTSTPGTDSPNEQFF; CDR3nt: TGTACCACCAGCACCCCCGGGACGGACTCGCCCAATGAGCAGTTCTTC
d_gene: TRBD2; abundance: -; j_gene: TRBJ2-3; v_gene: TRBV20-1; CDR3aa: CSASKIAGGPDTQYF; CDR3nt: TGCAGTGCTAGCAAGATAGCGGGGGGGCCAGATACGCAGTATTTT
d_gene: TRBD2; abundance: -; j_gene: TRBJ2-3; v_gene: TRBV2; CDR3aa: CASSEGLAGGPDTQYF; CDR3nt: TGTGCCAGCAGTGAAGGACTAGCGGGGGGGCCAGATACGCAGTATTTT
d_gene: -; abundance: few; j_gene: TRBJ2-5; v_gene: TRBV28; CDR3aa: CASSSVYQQQETQYF; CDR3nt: TGTGCCAGCAGTTCAGTTTACCAGCAACAAGAGACCCAGTACTTC
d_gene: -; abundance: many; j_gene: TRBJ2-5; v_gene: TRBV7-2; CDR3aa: CASSLGLRDETQYF; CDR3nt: TGTGCCAGCAGCTTAGGACTGAGGGATGAGACCCAGTACTTC
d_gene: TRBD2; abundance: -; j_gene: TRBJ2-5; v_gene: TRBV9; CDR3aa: CASSVAASGGQETQYF; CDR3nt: TGTGCCAGCAGCGTAGCTGCTAGCGGGGGGCAAGAGACCCAGTACTTC
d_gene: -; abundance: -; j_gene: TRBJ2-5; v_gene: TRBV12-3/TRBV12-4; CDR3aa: CASSLGGGKETQYF; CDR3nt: TGTGCCAGCAGCCTAGGGGGGGGGAAAGAGACCCAGTACTTC
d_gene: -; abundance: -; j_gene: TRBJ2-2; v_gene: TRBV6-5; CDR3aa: CASSYTPGNTGELFF; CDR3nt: TGTGCCAGCAGTTACACCCCGGGGAACACCGGGGAGCTGTTTTTT
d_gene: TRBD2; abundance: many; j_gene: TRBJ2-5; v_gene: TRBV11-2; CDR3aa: CASSLTPTSGQETQYF; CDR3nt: TGTGCCAGCAGCTTAACTCCCACTAGCGGGCAAGAGACCCAGTACTTC
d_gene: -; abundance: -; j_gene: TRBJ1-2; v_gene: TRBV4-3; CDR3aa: CASSQDPGVGGYTF; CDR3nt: TGCGCCAGCAGCCAAGACCCAGGGGTTGGGGGCTACACCTTC
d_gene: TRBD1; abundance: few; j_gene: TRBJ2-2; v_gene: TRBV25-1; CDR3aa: CASIQTGASTGELFF; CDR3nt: TGTGCCAGCATTCAGACAGGGGCGAGCACCGGGGAGCTGTTTTTT
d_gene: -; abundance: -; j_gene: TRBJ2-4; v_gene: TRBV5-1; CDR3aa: CASSLGGLSNIQYF; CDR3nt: TGCGCCAGCAGCTTGGGGGGACTTAGCAACATTCAGTACTTC
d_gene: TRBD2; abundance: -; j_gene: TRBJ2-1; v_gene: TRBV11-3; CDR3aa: CASSRLAGGRNEQFF; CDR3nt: TGTGCCAGCAGCCGCCTAGCGGGAGGGCGTAATGAGCAGTTCTTC
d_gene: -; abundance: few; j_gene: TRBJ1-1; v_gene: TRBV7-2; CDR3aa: CASSAGPNTEAFF; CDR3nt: TGTGCCAGCAGCGCGGGACCGAACACTGAAGCTTTCTTT
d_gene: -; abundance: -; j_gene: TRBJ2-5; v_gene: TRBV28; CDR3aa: CASSLNAPPSRYF; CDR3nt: TGTGCCAGCAGTTTGAACGCTCCGCCAAGTCGTTACTTC
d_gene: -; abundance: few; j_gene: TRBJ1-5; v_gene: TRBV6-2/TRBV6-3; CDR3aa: CASSYGPQSHQPQHF; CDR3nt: TGTGCCAGCAGTTACGGTCCCCAAAGCCATCAGCCCCAGCATTTT
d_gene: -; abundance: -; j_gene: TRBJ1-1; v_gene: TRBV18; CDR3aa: CASSAAGAPNTEAFF; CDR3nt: TGTGCCAGCTCAGCCGCAGGGGCGCCGAACACTGAAGCTTTCTTT
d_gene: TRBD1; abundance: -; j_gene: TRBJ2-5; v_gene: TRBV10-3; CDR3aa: CAIIPKGAVETQYF; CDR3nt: TGTGCCATCATTCCGAAGGGGGCGGTGGAGACCCAGTACTTC
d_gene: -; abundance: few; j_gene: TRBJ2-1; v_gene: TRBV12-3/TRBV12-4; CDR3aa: CASTLLGSRGDYNEQFF; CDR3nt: TGTGCCAGCACCCTCCTGGGGTCCCGAGGGGACTACAATGAGCAGTTCTTC
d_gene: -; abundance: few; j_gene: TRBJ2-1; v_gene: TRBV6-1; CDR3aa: CASSNRPGGYNEQFF; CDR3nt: TGTGCCAGCTCGAACCGTCCCGGGGGCTACAATGAGCAGTTCTTC
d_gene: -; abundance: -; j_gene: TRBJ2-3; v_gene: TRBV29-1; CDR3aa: CSGANTDTQYF; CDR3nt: TGCAGCGGGGCAAACACAGATACGCAGTATTTT
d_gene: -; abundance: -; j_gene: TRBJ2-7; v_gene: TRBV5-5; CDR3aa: CASSLASGEQYF; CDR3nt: TGTGCCAGCAGCTTGGCCTCGGGCGAGCAGTACTTC
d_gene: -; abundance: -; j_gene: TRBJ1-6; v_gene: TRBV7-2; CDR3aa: CASSSTPVRNSPLHF; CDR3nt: TGTGCCAGCAGCTCCACCCCGGTCAGAAATTCACCCCTCCACTTT